This record concerns one TCR beta chain sequence. Stimulators, approximately 200,000 irradiated and violet-dye-labeled cells, were plated with approximately 200,000 CFSE-labeled responder cells. The germline CDR1 and CDR2 sequences are MDHEN and SYDVKM. The CDR3 consists of 13 residues. With 3 bases removed from V and 4 bases from J, the gap between germline ends came to 10 bases. These data belong to a study of graft-versus-host responses after intestinal transplantation. Study as a whole: Recipients got multivisceral, liver-intestinal, or isolated intestinal transplants. The study's findings and limits: HvG clone declines early post-transplant were associated with peak circulating GvH levels. The marrow of recipients harbored GvH clones, and ileum or blood showed some of them first.

Using immunoSEQ multiplex PCR, the repertoire was profiled, and TCRdb retains in-frame clones only, with some absent. Counted here are 15,000 to 20,000 clones, roughly 36% occurring once; the ten biggest clones make up 1.5% to 2%. This sequence originates from a human patient who was an organ donor for intestinal transplantation. The sequencing used alloreactive CD4+ T cells from a mixed lymphocyte reaction culture, collected before transplantation. Subset here: CFSE-low proliferating T cells sorted from roughly 6-day pre-transplant mixed lymphocyte reaction (GvH or HvG direction). The genes are TRBV28 and TRBJ2-7; no definite D call. The CDR3 spells CASSFSWDYEQYF. The CDR3 DNA sequence: TGTGCCAGCAGTTTCTCATGGGATTACGAGCAGTACTTC.